Reported below is one T cell receptor beta chain. The CDR3 contains 16 residues. With V trimmed by 4 bases and J by 4 bases, 10 bases remained unmatched. CDR1 and CDR2 from the germline V gene are ENHRY and SYGVKD. These data originate in a study of patients and donors after allogeneic stem cell transplantation. Each CDR3 protein is one row after TCRdb ran MiXCR on the RT-PCR reads. The table has some 200,000 distinct CDR3 sequences, 41% seen once. This sequence originates from a human donor who was either an allogeneic HSCT recipient or a stem cell or donor lymphocyte infusion donor (not recorded which). It is not recorded whose cells these are; they may come from a transplant donor. V usage is TRBV10-3 and J usage is TRBJ2-1; 7 bases fit TRBD2. The source material was blood, either unsorted or a sorted T cell fraction (not recorded which). As DNA, the CDR3 is TGTGCCATCAGTGTTCGGGCTAGCGGCGGTTACAATGAGCAGTTCTTC. It encodes CAISVRASGGYNEQFF.